This is a list of T cell receptor beta chains from one sample in a study of regulatory T cells in long-lasting Graves disease. TCRdb re-called the multiplex PCR reads through MiXCR, storing one row per CDR3 protein. The table lists approximately 400,000 distinct CDR3 sequences, around 15% of them singletons, with 22% in the top ten. This specimen consisted of peripheral blood mononuclear cells (PBMCs), obtained at new diagnosis, from a patient treated with antithyroid drugs. The receptors were gathered from a female donor with Graves disease. Each CDR3 is given with its conserved first and last residue. D genes are given only for firm matches. Some rows mark clone size as missing; the rest say once, few, many or name a class of expanded clone.

CALDRDRGSGELFF	TGTGCCCTCGACCGGGACAGGGGCAGCGGGGAGCTGTTTTTT	TRBV30	TRBJ2-2	NA	TRBD1
CASSIRETNIQYF	TGTGCCAGCAGCATCCGGGAGACGAACATTCAGTACTTC	TRBV27	TRBJ2-4	many	NA
CASSYLSGPGNEQFF	TGTGCCAGCAGCTACCTCAGCGGACCTGGCAATGAGCAGTTCTTC	TRBV2	TRBJ2-1	few	NA
CASSLTQDGNTEAFF	TGTGCCAGCAGTTTAACCCAGGACGGAAACACTGAAGCTTTCTTT	TRBV27	TRBJ1-1	many	NA
CASSFDLGTGYTF	TGTGCCAGCAGCTTTGATTTAGGGACTGGCTACACCTTC	TRBV7-2	TRBJ1-2	many	NA
CATAGTGGVMNTEAFF	TGTGCCACTGCCGGGACAGGGGGCGTTATGAACACTGAAGCTTTCTTT	TRBV19	TRBJ1-1	many	TRBD1
CATSDPKQGASYNEQFF	TGTGCCACCAGTGACCCAAAACAGGGGGCGTCCTACAATGAGCAGTTCTTC	TRBV24-1	TRBJ2-1	NA	TRBD1
CASSLATAFQPQHF	TGTGCCAGCAGCTTAGCCACAGCATTTCAGCCCCAGCATTTT	TRBV7-8	TRBJ1-5	many	NA
CASSVFGFSPHTHDALCSNRPQHF	TGCGCCAGCAGTGTGTTCGGATTCTCCCCTCACACTCATGATGCACTGTGTAGCAATCGGCCCCAGCATTTT	TRBV10-1	TRBJ1-5	NA	NA
CASRPTGYTEAFF	TGTGCCAGCAGGCCGACAGGGTACACTGAAGCTTTCTTT	TRBV2	TRBJ1-1	many	TRBD1
CASIDRDRQNTEAFF	TGCGCCAGCATCGACCGGGACAGGCAGAACACTGAAGCTTTCTTT	TRBV10-2	TRBJ1-1	many	TRBD1
CASSSGTSGNYYEQYF	TGTGCCAGCTCGTCCGGGACTAGCGGTAATTACTACGAGCAGTACTTC	TRBV18	TRBJ2-7	NA	TRBD2
CASSAQTGIVSNEQFF	TGTGCCAGCAGCGCCCAGACAGGGATCGTATCCAATGAGCAGTTCTTC	TRBV9	TRBJ2-1	many	TRBD1
CASSWDRVGYGYTF	TGTGCCAGCAGTTGGGACAGGGTGGGCTATGGCTACACCTTC	TRBV28	TRBJ1-2	NA	TRBD1
CASSLGFMGTGFPNTEAFF	TGTGCCAGCAGCTTAGGATTCATGGGGACAGGTTTTCCGAACACTGAAGCTTTCTTT	TRBV7-9	TRBJ1-1	many	TRBD1
CSPGGYGYTF	TGCAGTCCCGGGGGCTATGGCTACACCTTC	TRBV20-1	TRBJ1-2	NA	NA